The 12 T cell receptor beta chains given below trace back to one sample, sequenced in a study of CD8 T cells in Susac syndrome. The authors reverse transcribed about 0.5 to 1 ug RNA with random hexamers. TCRdb redid the calling of the immunoSEQ multiplex PCR reads with MiXCR, one entry per CDR3 protein. The table shows 160,000 or so distinct CDR3 sequences, with about 90% occurring only once. Input material: CD4+ T cells from PBMCs. Receptors were obtained from a human donor in good health.

This sequence joins TRBV6-2 or TRBV6-3 and TRBJ2-5, with D possibly being TRBD1 (5 bases). There are 17 residues in the CDR3. From germline, CDR1 is MNHEY and CDR2 SVGEGT. With 2 bases removed from V and 4 bases from J, the gap between germline ends came to 20 bases. The CDR3 nucleotides are TGTGCCAGCAGTTACGTCGTCGGCATAGGGGAAGGAGAGACCCAGTACTTC. As protein: CASSYVVGIGEGETQYF.

The genes are TRBV23-1 and TRBJ1-5, with a tentative D call TRBD1 (6 bases). TRBV23-1 is an ORF, and what it does is uncertain. Trimming left V 4 bases short and J 3 bases short, with 19 bases between. There are 17 residues in the CDR3. The CDR3 here is CASSPYHQDRNNQPQHF. CDR3 sequence (DNA): TGCGCCAGCAGTCCTTATCACCAAGACAGGAACAATCAGCCCCAGCATTTT.

CDR3 region: CASSLDNRYEQYF. CDR3 DNA: TGTGCCAGCAGCTTGGACAACCGTTACGAGCAGTACTTC. The chain carries TRBV7-9 and TRBJ2-7; D possibly corresponds to TRBD1 (5 bases). Germline CDR1 is SEHNR and CDR2 is FQNEAQ (reference sequence). Deletions cut 3 bases from V and 4 bases from J, with 10 bases between. The CDR3 extends over 13 amino acids.

The chain uses TRBV5-1 and TRBJ2-5; 8 positions match TRBD2. The germline CDR1 and CDR2 sequences are SGHRS and YFSETQ. The CDR3 totals 15 residues. V shed 0 bases, J shed 4 bases, and the junction held 5 bases outside the gene matches. CDR3: CASSLASAGGETQYF. In nucleotides, the CDR3 is TGCGCCAGCAGCTTGGCCTCTGCGGGGGGAGAGACCCAGTACTTC.

This chain links TRBV6-6 with TRBJ2-5; 7 nucleotides align to TRBD2. Unmatched junction bases numbered 4, after V lost 3 bases and J lost 3 bases. CDR3 size: 14 residues. Per the germline V gene, CDR1 is MNHNY and CDR2 is SVGAGI (reference sequence). This chain's CDR3 is CASSYGLAEETQYF. In nucleotides, the CDR3 is TGTGCCAGCAGTTATGGTCTAGCGGAAGAGACCCAGTACTTC.

The chain links TRBV5-1 to TRBJ1-1; 8 positions match TRBD1. Looked up from germline, CDR1 is SGHRS and CDR2 is YFSETQ. This CDR3 has 13 amino acids. J gave up 6 bases and V 4 bases, and 5 bases lay outside the gene matches. CDR3 amino acids: CASSRTGRAEAFF. DNA of the CDR3: TGCGCCAGCAGCCGGACAGGGAGGGCTGAAGCTTTCTTT.

The chain couples TRBV10-1 to TRBJ2-7; either TRBD1 or TRBD2 may supply D (7 bases each). The CDR3 runs 16 residues. Trimming removed 0 bases from V and 2 bases from J, with 14 bases in between. Germline V gene lookup returns CDR1 WNHNN and CDR2 SYGVQD (reference sequence). The chain's CDR3 is CASSESFRGGAYEQYF. The CDR3 bases are TGCGCCAGCAGTGAGTCCTTCAGGGGGGGGGCCTACGAGCAGTACTTC.

This chain links TRBV28 with TRBJ1-2; 7 bases fit TRBD1. The V gene's germline CDR1 is MDHEN and CDR2 SYDVKM. V lost 5 bases to trimming and J lost 2 bases; unmatched junction nucleotides: 8. This CDR3 is 15 amino acids long. CDR3 nucleotides: TGTGCCAGCAGTGTACAGGGGTCACTAAACTATGGCTACACCTTC. Protein product: CASSVQGSLNYGYTF.

This clonotype was seen more than once but under ten times. J is TRBJ2-7 and V is TRBV28, with D unresolved. The CDR3 loop spans 13 amino acids. V lost 3 bases and J lost 6, with 12 bases in between. From germline, CDR1 is MDHEN and CDR2 SYDVKM. CDR3 sequence reads: CASSLGGRVEQYF. The CDR3 DNA reads as TGTGCCAGCAGTTTGGGCGGCCGGGTCGAGCAGTACTTC.

This clonotype was recorded once. The rearrangement joins TRBV10-2 to TRBJ2-3, with TRBD2 matching over 12 bases. CDR3 length equals 13 residues. Trimming cost V 8 bases and J 5 bases; bases outside gene matches: 2. Per germline, CDR1 WSHSY and CDR2 SAAADI. The CDR3 is CASELAGGDTQYF. The CDR3 DNA reads as TGCGCCAGCGAACTAGCGGGAGGAGATACGCAGTATTTT.

The chain recombines TRBV12-3 or TRBV12-4 with TRBJ2-7, with D perhaps being TRBD1 or TRBD2 (5 bases each). The CDR3 loop spans 14 amino acids. V lost 6 bases to trimming and J lost 5 bases, with 17 bases between them. CDR3: CASRATGTINEQYF. The CDR3 DNA reads as TGTGCCAGCAGAGCGACCGGGACGATCAACGAGCAGTACTTC.

V is TRBV16 and J is TRBJ1-1; TRBD1 agrees at 7 bases. CDR1 is KGHSY and CDR2 is FQNENV in the germline V gene. V lost 0 bases and J lost 10; bases outside the gene matches: 8. CDR3 size: 14 residues. CDR3 in amino acids: CASSQSTGRTGAFF. CDR3 sequence (DNA): TGTGCCAGCAGCCAATCAACAGGGAGGACAGGAGCTTTCTTT.